The clone carrying this T cell receptor beta chain is a singleton in its sample. Its target is unknown. This specimen belongs to a study of T cell responses to AZD1222 COVID-19 vaccine. Broader study findings: Spike-specific TCR breadth and depth rose after two AZD1222 doses. Clonal diversity was possibly underestimated; the donors were predominantly white British and more often female. CD4 TCRs covered the whole spike, strongest at regions 160-218 and 743-854.

TCRdb keeps only in-frame clones here, not all; method: immunoSEQ multiplex PCR. Of under 150,000 clones listed, around nine tenths are singletons. The source of this sequence is an adult in good health. Sequencing was performed on peripheral blood, taken on day 0 of AZD1222 vaccination.

The CDR3 sequence is CASSDSAYEQYF. In DNA, the CDR3 is TGTGCCAGCAGTGACAGCGCCTACGAGCAGTACTTC. J is TRBJ2-7 and V is TRBV6-6, with D perhaps matching TRBD1 (5 bases). The CDR3 has 12 amino acids. CDR1 and CDR2 (germline): MNHNY, SVGAGI (reference sequence). Trimming removed 5 bases from V and 2 bases from J, with 7 bases in between.